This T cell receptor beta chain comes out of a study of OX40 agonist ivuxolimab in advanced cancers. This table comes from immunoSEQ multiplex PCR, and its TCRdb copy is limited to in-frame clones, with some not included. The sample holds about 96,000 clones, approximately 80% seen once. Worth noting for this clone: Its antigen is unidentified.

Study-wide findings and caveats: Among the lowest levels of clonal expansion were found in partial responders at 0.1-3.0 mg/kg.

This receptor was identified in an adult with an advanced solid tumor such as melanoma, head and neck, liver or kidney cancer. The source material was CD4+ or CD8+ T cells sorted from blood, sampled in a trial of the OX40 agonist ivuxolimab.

This CDR3 reads CASSEGQAPQPQHF. The DNA of the CDR3 is TGTGCCAGCAGTGAAGGGCAGGCACCTCAGCCCCAGCATTTT. This sequence joins TRBV2 and TRBJ1-5; the D is unclear. V lost 1 base to trimming and J lost 6 bases, with 10 bases between them. The CDR3 contains 14 residues. The germline V gene has CDR1 SNHLY and CDR2 FYNNEI. The full variable domain, rest sourced from reference TRBV2 and TRBJ1-5, is EPEVTQTPSHQVTQMGQEVILRCVPISNHLYFYWYRQILGQKVEFLVSFYNNEISEKSEIFDDQFSVERPDGSNFTLKIRSTKLEDSAMYFCASSEGQAPQPQHFGDGTRLSIL.